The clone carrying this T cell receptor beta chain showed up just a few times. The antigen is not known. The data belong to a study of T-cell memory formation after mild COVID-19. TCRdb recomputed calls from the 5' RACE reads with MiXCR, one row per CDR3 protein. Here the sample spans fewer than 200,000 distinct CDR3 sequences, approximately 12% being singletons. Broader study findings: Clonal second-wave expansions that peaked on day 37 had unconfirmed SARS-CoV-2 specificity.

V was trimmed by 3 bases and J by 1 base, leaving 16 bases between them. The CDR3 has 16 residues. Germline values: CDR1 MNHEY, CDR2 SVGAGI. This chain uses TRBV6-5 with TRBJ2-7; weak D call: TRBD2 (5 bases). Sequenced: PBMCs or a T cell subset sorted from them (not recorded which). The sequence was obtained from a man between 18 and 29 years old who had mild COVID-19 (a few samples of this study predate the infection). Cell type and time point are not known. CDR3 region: CASSYRPEVGSYEQYF. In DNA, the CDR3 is TGTGCCAGCAGTTATAGGCCGGAGGTGGGTTCCTACGAGCAGTACTTC.